This T cell receptor (beta chain) stems from a study of blood T cells in healthy people across ages. Overall study context: About one barcoded beta molecule per two T cells was the capture yield of template switching.

The authors ran a second PCR of about 7 to 12 cycles using a sample-barcoded 5' primer and a J-beta primer mix. TCRdb analysed the 5' RACE reads with MiXCR anew, one entry per CDR3 protein. The table has 800,000 or so distinct CDR3 sequences, roughly 25% seen once. The CDR3 runs 16 residues. V trimming: 3 bases; J trimming: 0 bases; junction bases outside the gene matches: 4. Germline V CDR1 and CDR2: KGHDR, SFDVKD. The sample holds a few counts of this clonotype. Its matching antigen is unknown. Points from the study as a whole: For the donors, CMV status was unknown and possibly confounded expanded clonotype changes.

These data also featured in a second study, about T cells of mothers and their children.

Sequenced material: blood. The genes are TRBV24-1 and TRBJ2-4; 7 bases are shared with TRBD1. The sequence was collected from a boy between 10 and 17 years old in good health. This chain's CDR3 is CATSDATGVAKNIQYF. CDR3 DNA sequence: TGTGCCACCAGTGATGCCACAGGGGTAGCCAAAAACATTCAGTACTTC.